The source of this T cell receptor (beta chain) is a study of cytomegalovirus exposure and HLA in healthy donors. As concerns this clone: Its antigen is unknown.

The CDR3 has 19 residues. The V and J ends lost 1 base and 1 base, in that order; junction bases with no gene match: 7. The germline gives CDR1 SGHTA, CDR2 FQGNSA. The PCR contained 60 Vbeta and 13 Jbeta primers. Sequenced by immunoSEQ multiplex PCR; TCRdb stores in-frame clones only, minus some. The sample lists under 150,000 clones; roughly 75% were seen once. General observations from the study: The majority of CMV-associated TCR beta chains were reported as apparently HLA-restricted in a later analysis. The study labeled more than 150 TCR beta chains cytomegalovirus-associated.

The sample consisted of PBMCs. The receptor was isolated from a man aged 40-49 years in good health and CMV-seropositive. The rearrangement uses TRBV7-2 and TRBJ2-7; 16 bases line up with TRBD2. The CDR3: CASSLGGTSGRAASYEQYF. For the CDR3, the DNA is TGTGCCAGCAGCTTAGGGGGGACTAGCGGGAGGGCCGCTTCCTACGAGCAGTACTTC.